The rows below give T cell receptor beta chains drawn from one sample of a study of beta chain features in type 1 diabetes. Produced via immunoSEQ multiplex PCR; TCRdb's table is partial and in-frame only. The sample lists 450,000 or so clones; over 10% were seen once. Sequenced material: naive CD4+ T cells from blood. Receptors originate from a woman aged 18-29 years in good health. The CDR3 runs from the conserved cysteine through the conserved F or W. Each record gives: clone size, CDR3 length, V gene, J gene, D gene, CDR3 DNA, CDR3 protein. D genes are given only for firm matches. Clone size is given for some rows only: seen once, a few or many times, or a class if the clone is expanded.

few	14	TRBV5-1	TRBJ1-6	TRBD1	TGCGCCAGCAGCCCCGACAGGGGTAATTCACCCCTCCACTTT	CASSPDRGNSPLHF
NA	15	TRBV15	TRBJ2-3	NA	TGTGCCACCAGCAGAGATTGGGCGTACACAGATACGCAGTATTTT	CATSRDWAYTDTQYF
few	15	TRBV7-9	TRBJ2-3	NA	TGTGCCAGCAGCTTAGCGGGGGCGGGCACAGATACGCAGTATTTT	CASSLAGAGTDTQYF
few	16	TRBV4-1	TRBJ2-3	TRBD2	TGCGCCAGCAGCCTTAGCGGGGGAGGGCGCGCGGGTACGCAGTATTTT	CASSLSGGGRAGTQYF
many	12	TRBV29-1	TRBJ2-7	NA	TGCAGCGTTGGACAGGCGCCATACGAGCAGTACTTC	CSVGQAPYEQYF
NA	16	TRBV9	TRBJ1-6	TRBD1	TGTGCCAGCAGCGCCGGGACAGGGGGTTATAATTCACCCCTCCACTTT	CASSAGTGGYNSPLHF
NA	12	TRBV2	TRBJ2-1	NA	TGTGCCAGCAGTGAGACCAGGGATGAGCAGTTCTTC	CASSETRDEQFF
NA	15	TRBV7-2	TRBJ2-7	NA	TGTGCCAGCAGCTCAGCGGCGCAGGAGACCTACGAGCAGTACTTC	CASSSAAQETYEQYF
few	15	TRBV2	TRBJ1-1	NA	TGTGCCAGCAGGGGCTCCGGGACTTTGAACACTGAAGCTTTCTTT	CASRGSGTLNTEAFF
NA	12	TRBV27	TRBJ1-2	NA	TGTGCCAGCCACGGACATCGGGACGGCTACACCTTC	CASHGHRDGYTF
once	12	TRBV6-6	TRBJ2-5	NA	TGTGCCAGCACCGGATCCCCGGAGACCCAGTACTTC	CASTGSPETQYF
NA	13	TRBV18	TRBJ2-5	NA	TGTGCCACCGAAAGGACAGCCCAAGAGACCCAGTACTTC	CATERTAQETQYF
NA	14	TRBV6-5	TRBJ2-2	NA	TGTGCCAGCAGTAATGACCGAAACACCGGGGAGCTGTTTTTT	CASSNDRNTGELFF
NA	17	TRBV30	TRBJ2-7	TRBD2	TGTGCCGGGAGTCATTGGAGGACTAGCGGGAGAGGACACGAGCAGTACTTC	CAGSHWRTSGRGHEQYF
few	14	TRBV6-5	TRBJ1-2	TRBD1	TGTGCCAGCACCGGACAGGGCAAGGGGTATGGCTACACCTTC	CASTGQGKGYGYTF
NA	14	TRBV7-2	TRBJ2-3	NA	TGTGCCAGCAGCTCTGGGCCTAGCACAGATACGCAGTATTTT	CASSSGPSTDTQYF
NA	17	TRBV27	TRBJ2-7	TRBD2	TGTGCCAGCAGTCGGGTTACCGGGACTAGGGGCCCTATATCGCAGTACTTC	CASSRVTGTRGPISQYF
few	15	TRBV2	TRBJ2-3	NA	TGTGCCAGCAGTGAATGGGGGGGCCGGGCAGATACGCAGTATTTT	CASSEWGGRADTQYF
few	16	TRBV7-9	TRBJ1-6	NA	TGTGCCAGCAGCCGAGGCCAGGAGGGAAGGTATTCACCCCTCCACTTT	CASSRGQEGRYSPLHF
few	17	TRBV19	TRBJ2-4	NA	TGTGCCAGTAGTATAGGGCCTCTTCGGAGAGCCAAAAACATTCAGTACTTC	CASSIGPLRRAKNIQYF
NA	14	TRBV9	TRBJ2-5	TRBD1	TGTGCCAGCAGCGCTCAGACAGGGGGAGAGACCCAGTACTTC	CASSAQTGGETQYF
NA	16	TRBV7-2	TRBJ1-2	NA	TGTGCCAGCAGCTTAGGGTTGGCAAATCGGGGCTATGGCTACACCTTC	CASSLGLANRGYGYTF
few	15	TRBV6-5	TRBJ2-2	NA	TGTGCCAGCAGCACCGAGACAGCGAACACCGGGGAGCTGTTTTTT	CASSTETANTGELFF
NA	15	TRBV28	TRBJ2-6	NA	TGTGCCAGCAGTTTTTCCTGGACTGGGGCCAACGTCCTGACTTTC	CASSFSWTGANVLTF
NA	15	TRBV7-8	TRBJ2-1	TRBD2	TGTGCCAGCAGCCGGAGCGGGGCCTCCTACAATGAGCAGTTCTTC	CASSRSGASYNEQFF
NA	17	TRBV15	TRBJ1-3	NA	TGTGCCACCAGCAGAGATTTATTTGGGAGGGATAGTGACACCATATATTTT	CATSRDLFGRDSDTIYF
few	13	TRBV6-5	TRBJ1-2	NA	TGTGCCAGCAGTTGGGAGGCTAACTATGGCTACACCTTC	CASSWEANYGYTF
few	19	TRBV5-6	TRBJ2-3	TRBD2	TGTGCCAGCAGCACCGTAGTAGCGGGACGTCCTTTGAACACAGATACGCAGTATTTT	CASSTVVAGRPLNTDTQYF
NA	17	TRBV25-1	TRBJ2-3	NA	TGTGCCAGCAGTGACAGGTCGCCCTTTACTAGCACAGATACGCAGTATTTT	CASSDRSPFTSTDTQYF
NA	15	TRBV7-2	TRBJ2-7	TRBD2	TGTGCCAGCAGCCGGGTGACTAGCGGGAATGACGAGCAGTACTTC	CASSRVTSGNDEQYF
NA	17	TRBV7-7	TRBJ2-2	TRBD1	TGTGCCAGCAGCAAGACCGGGACAGGGTTAGGCACCGGGGAGCTGTTTTTT	CASSKTGTGLGTGELFF
NA	14	TRBV5-1	TRBJ2-7	NA	TGCGCCAGCAGCCGAGTGATGGGTTTGACGGAGCAGTACTTC	CASSRVMGLTEQYF
NA	16	TRBV9	TRBJ2-2	TRBD1	TGTGCCAGCAGCCCCGGACAGGGAAAGAGCACCGGGGAGCTGTTTTTT	CASSPGQGKSTGELFF
NA	13	TRBV2	TRBJ1-1	NA	TGTGCCAGCAGGGATAATCCGGGATTTGAAGCTTTCTTT	CASRDNPGFEAFF
NA	15	TRBV9	TRBJ2-1	NA	TGTGCCAGCAGCCTAGGGGCGGGGTCCTACAATGAGCAGTTCTTC	CASSLGAGSYNEQFF
NA	13	TRBV7-9	TRBJ2-2	NA	TGTGCCAGCAGCGGGCGGGGATACGGGGAGCTGTTTTTT	CASSGRGYGELFF
NA	16	TRBV27	TRBJ1-6	TRBD1	TGTGCCAGCAGTTACAGGCCGGGACAGAGTACTTCACCCCTCCACTTT	CASSYRPGQSTSPLHF
NA	16	TRBV5-1	TRBJ2-2	NA	TGCGCCAGCAGATGGATGGCTGGCCCGAACACCGGGGAGCTGTTTTTT	CASRWMAGPNTGELFF
NA	14	TRBV5-4	TRBJ2-5	TRBD2	TGTGCCAGCAGCCCGGGAGGCGGGGGAGAGACCCAGTACTTC	CASSPGGGGETQYF
few	14	TRBV29-1	TRBJ2-5	NA	TGCAGCGTTGGGATCTCAGGGTCAGTAGAGACCCAGTACTTC	CSVGISGSVETQYF